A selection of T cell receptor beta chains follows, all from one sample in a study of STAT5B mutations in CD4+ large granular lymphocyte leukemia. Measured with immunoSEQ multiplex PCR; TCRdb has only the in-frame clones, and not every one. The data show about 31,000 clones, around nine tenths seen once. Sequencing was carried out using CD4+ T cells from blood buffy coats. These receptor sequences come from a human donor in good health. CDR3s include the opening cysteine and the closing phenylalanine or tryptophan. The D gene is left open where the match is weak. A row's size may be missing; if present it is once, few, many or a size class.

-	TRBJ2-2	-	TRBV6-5	TGTGCCAGCAGTTACTACACCGGGGAGCTGTTTTTT	CASSYYTGELFF
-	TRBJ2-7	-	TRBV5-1	TGCGCCAGCGGGGTTGGGCAGAACTACGAGCAGTACTTC	CASGVGQNYEQYF
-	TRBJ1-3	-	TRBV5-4	TGTGCCAGCAGCTTGGTGGGGACACCTTCATTGACTGGAAACACCATATATTTT	CASSLVGTPSLTGNTIYF
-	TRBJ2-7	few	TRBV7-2	TGTGCCAGCAGCTTAGCGGGCCTCCTATCCTACGAGCAGTACTTC	CASSLAGLLSYEQYF
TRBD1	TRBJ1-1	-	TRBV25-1	TGTGCCAGCAGGGATCAGGGGGGGAACACTGAAGCTTTCTTT	CASRDQGGNTEAFF
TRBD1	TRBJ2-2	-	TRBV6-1	TGTGCCAGCAGTGGCGACAGGGGGGCGAACACCGGGGAGCTGTTTTTT	CASSGDRGANTGELFF
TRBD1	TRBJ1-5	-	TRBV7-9	TGTGCCAGCAGCTACGGAGGGGGCCAGAATCAGCCCCAGCATTTT	CASSYGGGQNQPQHF
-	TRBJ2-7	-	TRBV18	TGTGCCAGCGCGGTGGGAGCTAGTGAAAACGAGCAGTACTTC	CASAVGASENEQYF
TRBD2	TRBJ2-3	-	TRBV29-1	TGCAGCGTTGAACGGGGGGTAGGAGCAGATACGCAGTATTTT	CSVERGVGADTQYF
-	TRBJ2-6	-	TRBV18	TGTGCCAGCTCACTTACGGGGGTCTCTGGGGCCAACGTCCTGACTTTC	CASSLTGVSGANVLTF
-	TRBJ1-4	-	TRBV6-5	TGTGCCAGCAGTGAAACGGGCAGGCATGAAAAACTGTTTTTT	CASSETGRHEKLFF
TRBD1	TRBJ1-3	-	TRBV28	TGTGCCAGCAGGGGAAGGACAGGGGGCTCCATATATTTT	CASRGRTGGSIYF
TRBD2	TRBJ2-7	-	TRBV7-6	TGTGCCAGCAGCCCAAAGCGGGAGAACCTCTACGAGCAGTACTTC	CASSPKRENLYEQYF
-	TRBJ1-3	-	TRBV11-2	TGTGCCAGCAGCTTAGAGAGGGCTGGAAACACCATATATTTT	CASSLERAGNTIYF
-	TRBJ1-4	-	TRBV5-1	TGCGCCAGCAGCTTGGGTGACACGACGTATGAAAAACTGTTTTTT	CASSLGDTTYEKLFF
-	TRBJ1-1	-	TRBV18	TGTGCCAGCTCACCACCGTATTTGGATCTCCATTCCCACACTGAAGCTTTCTTT	CASSPPYLDLHSHTEAFF
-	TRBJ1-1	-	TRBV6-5	TGTGCCAGCAGTTACTCGGGGGGGAACACTGAAGCTTTCTTT	CASSYSGGNTEAFF
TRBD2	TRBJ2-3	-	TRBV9	TGTGCCAGCAGCGTAGACGGGAGGTTGAACACAGATACGCAGTATTTT	CASSVDGRLNTDTQYF
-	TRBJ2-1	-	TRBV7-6	TGTGCCAGCAGCTTAGGGGGGCGGGATGTGCAGTTCTTC	CASSLGGRDVQFF
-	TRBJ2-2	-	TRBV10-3	TGTGCCATCAGTGCGCCCGGGGGGACAGCGACTCCCGCGGGGTTCGACACCGGGGAGCTGTTTTTT	CAISAPGGTATPAGFDTGELFF
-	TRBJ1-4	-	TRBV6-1	TGTGCCAGCAGTACCCGGGAGAATGAAAAACTGTTTTTT	CASSTRENEKLFF
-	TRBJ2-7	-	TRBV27	TGTGCCAGCAGTCCTTCCTTGCCCGGGGGTCCCTCCTACGAGCAGTACTTC	CASSPSLPGGPSYEQYF
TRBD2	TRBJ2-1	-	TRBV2	TGTGCCAGGGGACTAGCGGGAGGGAATGAGCAGTTCTTC	CARGLAGGNEQFF
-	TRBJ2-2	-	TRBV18	TGTGCCAGCTCACCACAACAGGGCGCGAACACCGGGGAGCTGTTTTTT	CASSPQQGANTGELFF
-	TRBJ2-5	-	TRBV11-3	TGTGCCAGCAGCCGCCACCGGGCGTCCTGGGAGACCCAGTACTTC	CASSRHRASWETQYF